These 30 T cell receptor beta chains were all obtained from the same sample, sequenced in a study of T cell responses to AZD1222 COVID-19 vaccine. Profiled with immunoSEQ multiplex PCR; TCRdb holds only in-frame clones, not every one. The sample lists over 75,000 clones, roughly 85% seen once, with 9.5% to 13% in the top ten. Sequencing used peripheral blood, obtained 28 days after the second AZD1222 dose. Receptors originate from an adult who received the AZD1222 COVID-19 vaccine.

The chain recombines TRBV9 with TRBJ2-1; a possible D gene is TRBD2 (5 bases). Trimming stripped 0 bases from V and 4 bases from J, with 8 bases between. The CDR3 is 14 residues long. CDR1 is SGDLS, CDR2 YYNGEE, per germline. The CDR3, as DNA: TGTGCCAGCAGCGTAGGAGGAGGTTACAATGAGCAGTTCTTC. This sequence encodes CASSVGGGYNEQFF.

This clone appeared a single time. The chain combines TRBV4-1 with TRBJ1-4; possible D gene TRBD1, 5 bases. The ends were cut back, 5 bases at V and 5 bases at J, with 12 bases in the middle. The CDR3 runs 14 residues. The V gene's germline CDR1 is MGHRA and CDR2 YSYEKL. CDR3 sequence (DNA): TGCGCCAGCAGCTGGGGACGAGGCAATGAAAAACTGTTTTTT. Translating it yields CASSWGRGNEKLFF.

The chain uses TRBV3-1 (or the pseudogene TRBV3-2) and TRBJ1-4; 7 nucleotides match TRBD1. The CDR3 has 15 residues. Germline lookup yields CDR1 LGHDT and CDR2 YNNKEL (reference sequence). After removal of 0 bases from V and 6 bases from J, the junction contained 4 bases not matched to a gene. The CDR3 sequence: CASSQESGGDEKLFF. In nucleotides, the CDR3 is TGTGCCAGCAGCCAAGAGTCAGGGGGGGATGAAAAACTGTTTTTT.

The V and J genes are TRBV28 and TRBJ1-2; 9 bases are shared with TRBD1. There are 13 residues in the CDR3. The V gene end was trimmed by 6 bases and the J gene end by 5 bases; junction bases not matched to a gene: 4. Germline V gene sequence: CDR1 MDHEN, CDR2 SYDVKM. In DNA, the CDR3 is TGTGCCAGCAGAACGGGACAGGGTTATGGCTACACCTTC. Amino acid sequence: CASRTGQGYGYTF.

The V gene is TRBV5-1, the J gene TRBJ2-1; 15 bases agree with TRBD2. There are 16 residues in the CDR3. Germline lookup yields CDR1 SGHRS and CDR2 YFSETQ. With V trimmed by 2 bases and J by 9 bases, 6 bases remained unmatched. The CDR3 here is CASSFGLAGGPVEQFF. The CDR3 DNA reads TGCGCCAGCAGCTTCGGACTAGCGGGGGGGCCGGTTGAGCAGTTCTTC.

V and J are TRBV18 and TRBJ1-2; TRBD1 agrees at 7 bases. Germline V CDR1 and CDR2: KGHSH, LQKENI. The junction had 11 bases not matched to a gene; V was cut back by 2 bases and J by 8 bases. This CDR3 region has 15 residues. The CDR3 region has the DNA TGTGCCAGCTCACCATTGGGTCACAGGGGTGAGGGCTACACCTTC. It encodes CASSPLGHRGEGYTF.

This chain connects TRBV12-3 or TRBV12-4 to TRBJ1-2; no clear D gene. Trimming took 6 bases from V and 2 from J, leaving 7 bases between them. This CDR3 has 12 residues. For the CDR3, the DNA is TGTGCCAGCAGAACGGTCAACTATGGCTACACCTTC. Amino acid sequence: CASRTVNYGYTF.

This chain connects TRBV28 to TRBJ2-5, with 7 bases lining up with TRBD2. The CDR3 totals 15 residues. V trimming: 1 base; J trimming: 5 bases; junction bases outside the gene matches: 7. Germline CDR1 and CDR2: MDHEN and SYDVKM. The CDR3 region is CASSLLTSPVETQYF. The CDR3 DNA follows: TGTGCCAGCAGTTTATTGACTAGCCCCGTGGAGACCCAGTACTTC.

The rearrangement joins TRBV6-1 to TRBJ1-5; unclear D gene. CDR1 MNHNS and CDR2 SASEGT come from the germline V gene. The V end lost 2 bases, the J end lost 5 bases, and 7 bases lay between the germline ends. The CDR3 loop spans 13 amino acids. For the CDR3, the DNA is TGTGCCAGCAGTGAAACCCGGGATCAGCCCCAGCATTTT. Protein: CASSETRDQPQHF.

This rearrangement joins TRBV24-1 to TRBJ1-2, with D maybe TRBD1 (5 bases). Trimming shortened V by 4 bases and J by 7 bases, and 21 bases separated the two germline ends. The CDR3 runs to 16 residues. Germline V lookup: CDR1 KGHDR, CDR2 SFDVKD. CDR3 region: CATSEPWDDSIRGYTF. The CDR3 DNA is TGTGCCACCAGTGAACCGTGGGACGACAGCATACGTGGCTACACCTTC.

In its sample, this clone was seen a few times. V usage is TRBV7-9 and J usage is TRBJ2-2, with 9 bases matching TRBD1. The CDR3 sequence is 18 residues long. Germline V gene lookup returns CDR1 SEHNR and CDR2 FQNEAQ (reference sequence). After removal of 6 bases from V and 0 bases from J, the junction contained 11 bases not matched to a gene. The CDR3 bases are TGTGCCAGCAGAATCACAACAGGGGGCCAAGCGAACACCGGGGAGCTGTTTTTT. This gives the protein CASRITTGGQANTGELFF.

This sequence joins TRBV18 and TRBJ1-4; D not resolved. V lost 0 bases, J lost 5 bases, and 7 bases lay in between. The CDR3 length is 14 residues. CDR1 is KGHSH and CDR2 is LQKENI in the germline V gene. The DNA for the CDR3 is TGTGCCAGCTCACCACCTTGGGGAAATGAAAAACTGTTTTTT. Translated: CASSPPWGNEKLFF.

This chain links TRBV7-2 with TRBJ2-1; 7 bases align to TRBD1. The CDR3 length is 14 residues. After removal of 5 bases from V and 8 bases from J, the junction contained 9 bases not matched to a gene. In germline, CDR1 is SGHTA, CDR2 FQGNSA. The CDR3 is CASSTRYRGDEQFF. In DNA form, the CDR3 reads TGTGCCAGCAGCACCCGGTACAGGGGCGATGAGCAGTTCTTC.

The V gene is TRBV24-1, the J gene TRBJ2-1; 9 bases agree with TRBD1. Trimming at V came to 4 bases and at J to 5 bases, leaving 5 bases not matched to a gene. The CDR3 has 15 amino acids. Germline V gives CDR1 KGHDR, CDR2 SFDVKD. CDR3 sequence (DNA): TGTGCCACCAGTGACCCGGGACAGGGTGACAATGAGCAGTTCTTC. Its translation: CATSDPGQGDNEQFF.

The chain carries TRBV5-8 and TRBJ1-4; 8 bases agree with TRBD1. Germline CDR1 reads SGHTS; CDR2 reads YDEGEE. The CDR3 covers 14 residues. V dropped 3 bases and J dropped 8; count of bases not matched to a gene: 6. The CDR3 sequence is CASSSGQGYEKLFF. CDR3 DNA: TGTGCCAGCAGCTCCGGACAGGGCTACGAAAAACTGTTTTTT. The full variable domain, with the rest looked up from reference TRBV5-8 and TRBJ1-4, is EAGVTQSPTHLIKTRGQQATLRCSPISGHTSVYWYQQALGLGLQFLLWYDEGEERNRGNFPPRFSGRQFPNYSSELNVNALELEDSALYLCASSSGQGYEKLFFGSGTQLSVL.

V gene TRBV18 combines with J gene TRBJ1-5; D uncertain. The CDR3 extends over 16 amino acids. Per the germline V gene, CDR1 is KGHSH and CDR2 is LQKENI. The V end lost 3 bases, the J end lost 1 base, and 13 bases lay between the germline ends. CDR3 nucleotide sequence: TGTGCCAGCTCACCGGTTATCCCGCGGAGCAATCAGCCCCAGCATTTT. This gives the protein CASSPVIPRSNQPQHF.

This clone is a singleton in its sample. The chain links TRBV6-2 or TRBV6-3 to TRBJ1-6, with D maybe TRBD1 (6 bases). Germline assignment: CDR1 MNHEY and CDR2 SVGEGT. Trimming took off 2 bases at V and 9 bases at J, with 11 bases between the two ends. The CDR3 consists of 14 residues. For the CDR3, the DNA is TGTGCCAGCAGTTACAGGGGGATCGGTTCACCCCTCCACTTT. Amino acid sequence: CASSYRGIGSPLHF.

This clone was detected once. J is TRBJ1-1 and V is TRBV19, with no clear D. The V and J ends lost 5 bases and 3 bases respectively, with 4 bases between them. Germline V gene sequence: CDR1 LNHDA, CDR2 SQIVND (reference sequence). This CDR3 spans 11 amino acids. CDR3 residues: CASSRDTEAFF. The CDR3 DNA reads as TGTGCCAGTAGTCGGGACACTGAAGCTTTCTTT. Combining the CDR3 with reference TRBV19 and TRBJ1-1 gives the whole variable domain DGGITQSPKYLFRKEGQNVTLSCEQNLNHDAMYWYRQDPGQGLRLIYYSQIVNDFQKGDIAEGYSVSREKKESFPLTVTSAQKNPTAFYLCASSRDTEAFFGQGTRLTVV.

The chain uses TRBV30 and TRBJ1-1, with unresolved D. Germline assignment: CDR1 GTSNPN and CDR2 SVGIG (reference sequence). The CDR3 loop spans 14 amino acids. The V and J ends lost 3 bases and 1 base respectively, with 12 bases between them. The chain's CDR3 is CAWSDNGKNTEAFF. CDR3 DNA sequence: TGTGCCTGGAGCGATAACGGGAAGAACACTGAAGCTTTCTTT.

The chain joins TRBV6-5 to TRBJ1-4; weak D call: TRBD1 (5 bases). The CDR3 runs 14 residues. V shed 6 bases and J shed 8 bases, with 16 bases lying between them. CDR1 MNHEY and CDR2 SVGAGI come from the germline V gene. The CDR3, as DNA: TGTGCCAGCAGCTGGGACCCCACCGGGGAAAAACTGTTTTTT. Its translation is CASSWDPTGEKLFF.

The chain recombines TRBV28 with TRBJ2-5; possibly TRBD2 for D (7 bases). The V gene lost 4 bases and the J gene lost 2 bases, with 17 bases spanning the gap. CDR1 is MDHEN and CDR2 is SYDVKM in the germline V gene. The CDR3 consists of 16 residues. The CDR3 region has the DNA TGTGCCAGCAGTTCGATCTTAAGCGGGACACAAGAGACCCAGTACTTC. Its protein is CASSSILSGTQETQYF.

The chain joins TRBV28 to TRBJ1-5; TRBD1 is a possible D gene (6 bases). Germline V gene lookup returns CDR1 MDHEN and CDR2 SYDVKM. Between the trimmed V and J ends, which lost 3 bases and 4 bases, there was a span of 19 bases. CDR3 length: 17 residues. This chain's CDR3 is CASSFLAGGLGNQPQHF. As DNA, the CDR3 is TGTGCCAGCAGTTTCCTAGCGGGGGGCCTTGGAAATCAGCCCCAGCATTTT.

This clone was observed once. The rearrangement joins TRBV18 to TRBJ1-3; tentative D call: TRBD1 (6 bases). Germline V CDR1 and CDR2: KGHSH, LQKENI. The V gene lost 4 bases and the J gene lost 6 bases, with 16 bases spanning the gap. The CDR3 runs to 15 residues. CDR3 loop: CASSLGQLPSNTIYF. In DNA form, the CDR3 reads TGTGCCAGCTCACTTGGACAGTTGCCGTCAAACACCATATATTTT.

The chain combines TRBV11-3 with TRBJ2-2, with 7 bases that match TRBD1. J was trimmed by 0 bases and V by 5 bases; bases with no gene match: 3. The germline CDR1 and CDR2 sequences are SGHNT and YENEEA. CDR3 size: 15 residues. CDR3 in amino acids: CASSTGTANTGELFF. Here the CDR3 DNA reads TGTGCCAGCAGCACCGGGACAGCGAACACCGGGGAGCTGTTTTTT.

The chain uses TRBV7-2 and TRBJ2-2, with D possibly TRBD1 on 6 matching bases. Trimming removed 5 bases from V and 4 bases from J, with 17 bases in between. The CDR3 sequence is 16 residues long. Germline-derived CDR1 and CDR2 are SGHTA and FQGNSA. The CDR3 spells CASSPPQGSATGELFF. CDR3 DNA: TGTGCCAGCAGCCCACCCCAGGGGAGTGCCACCGGGGAGCTGTTTTTT.

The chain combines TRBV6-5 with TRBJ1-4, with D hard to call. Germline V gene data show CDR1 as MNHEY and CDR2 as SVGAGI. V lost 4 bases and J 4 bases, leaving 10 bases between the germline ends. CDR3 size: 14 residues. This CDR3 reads CASSLNRGNEKLFF. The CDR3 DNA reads TGTGCCAGCAGTTTAAATCGGGGTAATGAAAAACTGTTTTTT.

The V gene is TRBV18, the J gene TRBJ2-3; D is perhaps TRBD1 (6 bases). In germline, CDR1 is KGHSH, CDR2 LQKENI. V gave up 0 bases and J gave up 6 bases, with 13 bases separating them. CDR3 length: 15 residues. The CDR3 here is CASSPPSGQSDTQYF. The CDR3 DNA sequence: TGTGCCAGCTCACCACCTAGTGGACAGTCCGATACGCAGTATTTT.

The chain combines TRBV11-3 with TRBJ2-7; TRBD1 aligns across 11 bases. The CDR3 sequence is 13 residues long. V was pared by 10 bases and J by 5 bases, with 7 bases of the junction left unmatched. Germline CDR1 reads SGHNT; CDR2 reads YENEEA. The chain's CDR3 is CATCGDRGNEQYF. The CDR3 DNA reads TGTGCCACCTGCGGGGACAGGGGGAACGAGCAGTACTTC.

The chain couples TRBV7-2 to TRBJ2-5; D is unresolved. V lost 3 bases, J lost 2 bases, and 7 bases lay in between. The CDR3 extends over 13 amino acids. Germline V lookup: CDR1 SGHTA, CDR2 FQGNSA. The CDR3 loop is CASSLRLQETQYF. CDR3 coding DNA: TGTGCCAGCAGCTTGAGGCTACAAGAGACCCAGTACTTC.

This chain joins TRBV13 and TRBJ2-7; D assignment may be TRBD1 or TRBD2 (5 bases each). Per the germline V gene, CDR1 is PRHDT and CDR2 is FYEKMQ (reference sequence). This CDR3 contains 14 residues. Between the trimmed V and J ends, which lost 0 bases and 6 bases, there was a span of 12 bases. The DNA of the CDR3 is TGTGCCAGCAGCTTAGGGCAGGAGAGGGGCGAGCAGTACTTC. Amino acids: CASSLGQERGEQYF.